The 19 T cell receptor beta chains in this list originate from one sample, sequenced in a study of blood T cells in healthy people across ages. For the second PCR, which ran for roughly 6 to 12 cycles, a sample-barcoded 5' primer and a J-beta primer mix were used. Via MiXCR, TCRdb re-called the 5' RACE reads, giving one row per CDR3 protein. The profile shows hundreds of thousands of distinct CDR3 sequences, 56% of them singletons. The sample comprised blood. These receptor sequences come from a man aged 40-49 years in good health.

The CDR3 bases are TGTGCCAGCAGCCTAAGACAGGGCCCCGCTCAAGAGACCCAGTACTTC. The encoded protein is CASSLRQGPAQETQYF. V is TRBV12-3 or TRBV12-4 and J is TRBJ2-5; 7 nucleotides match TRBD1. This CDR3 contains 16 residues. J was trimmed by 2 bases and V by 6 bases; bases with no gene match: 12.

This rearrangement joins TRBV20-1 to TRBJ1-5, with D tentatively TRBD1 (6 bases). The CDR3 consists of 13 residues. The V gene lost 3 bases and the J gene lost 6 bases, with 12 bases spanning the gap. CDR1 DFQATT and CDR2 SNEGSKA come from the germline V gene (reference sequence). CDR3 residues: CSARGGGGQPQHF. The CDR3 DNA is TGCAGTGCTAGGGGAGGGGGTGGTCAGCCCCAGCATTTT.

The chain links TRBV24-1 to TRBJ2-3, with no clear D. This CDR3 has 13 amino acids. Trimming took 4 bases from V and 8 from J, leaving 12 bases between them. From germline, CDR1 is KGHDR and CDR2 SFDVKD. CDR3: CATSDLERGTQYF. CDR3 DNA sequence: TGTGCCACCAGTGACCTGGAACGAGGTACGCAGTATTTT.

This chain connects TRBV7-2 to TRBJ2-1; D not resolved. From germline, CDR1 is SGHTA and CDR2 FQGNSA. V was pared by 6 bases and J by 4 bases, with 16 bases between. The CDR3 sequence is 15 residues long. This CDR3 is CASRGSGLTYNEQFF. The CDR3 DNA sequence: TGTGCCAGCAGGGGGTCAGGTCTGACATACAATGAGCAGTTCTTC.

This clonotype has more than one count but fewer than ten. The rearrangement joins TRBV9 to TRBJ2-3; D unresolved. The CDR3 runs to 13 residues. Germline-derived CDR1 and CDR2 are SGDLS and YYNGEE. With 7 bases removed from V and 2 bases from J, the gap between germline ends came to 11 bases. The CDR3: CASDGPLTDTQYF. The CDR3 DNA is TGTGCCAGCGACGGCCCTCTCACAGATACGCAGTATTTT.

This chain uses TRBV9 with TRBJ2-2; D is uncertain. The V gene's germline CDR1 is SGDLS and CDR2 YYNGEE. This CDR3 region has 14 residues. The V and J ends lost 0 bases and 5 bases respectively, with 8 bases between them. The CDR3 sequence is CASSVESETGELFF. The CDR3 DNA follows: TGTGCCAGCAGCGTAGAGTCAGAGACCGGGGAGCTGTTTTTT.

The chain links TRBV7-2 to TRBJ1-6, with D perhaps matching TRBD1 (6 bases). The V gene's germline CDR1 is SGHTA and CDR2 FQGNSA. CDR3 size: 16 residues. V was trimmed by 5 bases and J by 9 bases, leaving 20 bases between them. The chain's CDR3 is CASSRSVGTMISPLHF. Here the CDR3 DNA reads TGTGCCAGCAGCCGATCTGTGGGGACAATGATTTCACCCCTCCACTTT.

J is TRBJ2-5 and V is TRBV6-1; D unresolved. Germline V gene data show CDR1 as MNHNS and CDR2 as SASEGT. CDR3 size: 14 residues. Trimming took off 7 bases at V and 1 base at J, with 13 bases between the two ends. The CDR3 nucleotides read TGTGCCAGCATACCGACATTCGCCCAAGAGACCCAGTACTTC. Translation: CASIPTFAQETQYF.

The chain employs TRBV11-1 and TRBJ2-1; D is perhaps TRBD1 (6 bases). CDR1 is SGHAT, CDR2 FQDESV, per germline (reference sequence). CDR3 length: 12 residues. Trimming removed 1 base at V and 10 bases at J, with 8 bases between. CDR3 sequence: CASSLVTGEQFF. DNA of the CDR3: TGTGCCAGCAGCTTAGTTACAGGGGAGCAGTTCTTC. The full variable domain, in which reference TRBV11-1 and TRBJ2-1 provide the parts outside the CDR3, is EAEVAQSPRYKITEKSQAVAFWCDPISGHATLYWYRQILGQGPELLVQFQDESVVDDSQLPKDRFSAERLKGVDSTLKIQPAELGDSAMYLCASSLVTGEQFFGPGTRLTVL.

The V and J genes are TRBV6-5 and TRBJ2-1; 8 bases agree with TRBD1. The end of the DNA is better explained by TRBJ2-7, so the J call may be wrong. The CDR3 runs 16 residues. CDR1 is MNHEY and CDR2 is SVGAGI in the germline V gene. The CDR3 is CASSYVPGQAYNEQYF. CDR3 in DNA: TGTGCCAGCAGTTACGTACCGGGACAGGCCTACAATGAGCAGTACTTC.

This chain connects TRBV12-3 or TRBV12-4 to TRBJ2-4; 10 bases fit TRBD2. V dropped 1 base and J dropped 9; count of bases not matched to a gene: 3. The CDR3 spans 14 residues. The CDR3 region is CASSLGLAGVIQYF. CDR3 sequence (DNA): TGTGCCAGCAGTTTAGGGCTAGCGGGAGTCATTCAGTACTTC.

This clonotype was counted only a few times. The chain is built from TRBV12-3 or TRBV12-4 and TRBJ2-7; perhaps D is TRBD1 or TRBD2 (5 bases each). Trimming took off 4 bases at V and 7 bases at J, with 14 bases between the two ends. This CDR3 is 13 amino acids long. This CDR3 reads CASSSSGTWEQYF. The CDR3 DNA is TGTGCCAGCAGTTCATCAGGGACGTGGGAGCAGTACTTC.

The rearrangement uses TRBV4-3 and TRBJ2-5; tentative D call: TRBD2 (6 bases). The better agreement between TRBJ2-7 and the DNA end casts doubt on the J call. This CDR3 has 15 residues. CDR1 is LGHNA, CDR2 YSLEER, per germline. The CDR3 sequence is CASSQGVWAGNEQYF. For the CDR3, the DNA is TGCGCCAGCAGCCAAGGGGTCTGGGCGGGAAACGAGCAGTACTTC.

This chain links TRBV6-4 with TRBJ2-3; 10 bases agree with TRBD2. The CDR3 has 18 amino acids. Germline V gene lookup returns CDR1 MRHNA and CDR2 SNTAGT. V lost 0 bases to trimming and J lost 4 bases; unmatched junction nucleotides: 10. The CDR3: CASSDSSLSAGGADTQYF. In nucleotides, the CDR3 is TGTGCCAGCAGTGACTCGTCATTGTCAGCGGGGGGGGCAGATACGCAGTATTTT.

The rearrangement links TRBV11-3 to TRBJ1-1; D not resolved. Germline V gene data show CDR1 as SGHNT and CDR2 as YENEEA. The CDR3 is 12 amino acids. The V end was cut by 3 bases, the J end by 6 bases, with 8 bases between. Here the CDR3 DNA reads TGTGCCAGCAGCTTGGGGTGGGCTGAAGCTTTCTTT. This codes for CASSLGWAEAFF.

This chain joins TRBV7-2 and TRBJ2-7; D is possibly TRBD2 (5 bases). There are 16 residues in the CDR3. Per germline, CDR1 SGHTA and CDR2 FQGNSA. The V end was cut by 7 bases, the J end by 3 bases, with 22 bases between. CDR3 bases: TGTGCCAGCACGTTTGACTCGGCGGGCAGGTACTACGAGCAGTACTTC. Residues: CASTFDSAGRYYEQYF.

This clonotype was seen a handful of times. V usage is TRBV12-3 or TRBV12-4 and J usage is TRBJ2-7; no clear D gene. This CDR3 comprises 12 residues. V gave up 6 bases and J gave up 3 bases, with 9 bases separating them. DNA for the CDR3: TGTGCCAGCAGACTCTCTAGCTACGAGCAGTACTTC. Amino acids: CASRLSSYEQYF.

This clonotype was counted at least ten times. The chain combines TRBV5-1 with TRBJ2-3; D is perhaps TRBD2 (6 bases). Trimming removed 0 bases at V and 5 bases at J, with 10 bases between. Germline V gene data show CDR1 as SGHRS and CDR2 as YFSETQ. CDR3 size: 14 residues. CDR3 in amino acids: CASSLGTGGDTQYF. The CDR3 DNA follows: TGCGCCAGCAGCTTGGGGACCGGGGGAGATACGCAGTATTTT. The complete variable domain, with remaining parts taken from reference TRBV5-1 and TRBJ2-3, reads KAGVTQTPRYLIKTRGQQVTLSCSPISGHRSVSWYQQTPGQGLQFLFEYFSETQRNKGNFPGRFSGRQFSNSRSEMNVSTLELGDSALYLCASSLGTGGDTQYFGPGTRLTVL.

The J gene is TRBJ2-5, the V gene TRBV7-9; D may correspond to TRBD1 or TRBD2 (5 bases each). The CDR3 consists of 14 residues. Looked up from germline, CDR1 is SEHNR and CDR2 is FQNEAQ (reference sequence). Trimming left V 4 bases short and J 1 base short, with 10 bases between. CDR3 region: CASSSVGTQETQYF. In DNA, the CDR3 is TGTGCCAGCAGCTCAGTCGGGACCCAAGAGACCCAGTACTTC.